Described below is a single T cell receptor (beta chain) sequence and its context. The CDR3 runs to 13 residues. Deletions cut 1 base from V and 6 bases from J, with 7 bases between. Germline V gene sequence: CDR1 ENHRY, CDR2 SYGVKD. Every subset's genomic DNA went evenly onto several immunoSEQ plates. The data were produced by immunoSEQ multiplex PCR, yet TCRdb's version contains in-frame clones alone and is incomplete. There are fewer than 1.6 million clones in the sample; just under 99% occur only once, and about 0.4% lies in the top ten. The donor cohort consisted entirely of Caucasian adults residing in Nashville, Tennessee. The data derive from a study of shared clonotypes between healthy human individuals.

V usage is TRBV10-3 and J usage is TRBJ1-5; D uncertain. Sample: naive CD4+ T cells sorted from blood. Regarding subset: CD45RA+ positively selected. The TCR originated in a young man in good health. The DNA for the CDR3 is TGTGCCATCAGTGAGTTTCGGGGTCAGCCCCAGCATTTT. This sequence encodes CAISEFRGQPQHF.